These T cell receptor beta chains were read from a single sample in a study of CDR3 diversity in severe acne. From the PCR reads, TCRdb called clonotypes with MiXCR, one entry per CDR3 protein. The sample lists about 90,000 distinct CDR3 sequences; roughly 52% were seen once. Sequenced material: blood. Receptors were obtained from a male donor in good health, serving as a control. CDR3s include the opening cysteine and the closing phenylalanine or tryptophan. D genes are given only for firm matches. Clone size is stated in some rows and not others, as once, few, many or a class when expanded.

DNA | CDR3 | J | D | size | length | V
TGTGCCACCAGTGATTACAGCTCTGGAAACACCATATATTTT | CATSDYSSGNTIYF | TRBJ1-3 | - | many | 14 | TRBV24-1
TGTGCCTGGAGCGGCCAGGGAATCTATAGCTACACCTTC | CAWSGQGIYSYTF | TRBJ1-2 | - | - | 13 | TRBV30
TGTGCCAGCAGCCCAGGGGGCAGTAACTATGGCTACACCTTC | CASSPGGSNYGYTF | TRBJ1-2 | TRBD1 | - | 14 | TRBV5-8
TGTGCCAGCAGCCCAGAGCCAGGGGGCAAAGTTAATTCACCCCTCCACTTT | CASSPEPGGKVNSPLHF | TRBJ1-6 | TRBD1 | - | 17 | TRBV7-9
TGTGCCAGCAGCTGGGGCCGGGGCAGGGGATACGAGCAGTACTTC | CASSWGRGRGYEQYF | TRBJ2-7 | - | - | 15 | TRBV11-2
TGTGCCAGCACCTTAACCGGGGTCGGTGGCTACACCTTC | CASTLTGVGGYTF | TRBJ1-2 | - | medium-sized | 13 | TRBV7-9
TGTGCCTGGAGTGTTGCCGCGTTAGGGGGGACCGGGGAGCTGTTTTTT | CAWSVAALGGTGELFF | TRBJ2-2 | - | many | 16 | TRBV30
TGTGCCAGCAGTGCGGGACTAGCGGGAGGAGGCACCGGGGAGCTGTTTTTT | CASSAGLAGGGTGELFF | TRBJ2-2 | TRBD2 | many | 17 | TRBV6-5
TGTGCCAGCAGCCTTACCTCAGGGTTCACAGATACGCAGTATTTT | CASSLTSGFTDTQYF | TRBJ2-3 | - | - | 15 | TRBV12-3/TRBV12-4
TGTGCCAGCAGCTCCCAGACGACTCCGGTGGGATATCAGCCCCAGCATTTT | CASSSQTTPVGYQPQHF | TRBJ1-5 | - | - | 17 | TRBV7-6
TGTGCTAGCAGCTTATCGCAGGGCTCCGGGGGGCTGTTTTTT | CASSLSQGSGGLFF | TRBJ2-2 | - | - | 14 | TRBV7-6
TGTGCCAGCAGTTACTCGGGGGACCAGTACTTC | CASSYSGDQYF | TRBJ2-5 | - | many | 11 | TRBV6-5
TGCAGCGCGGGACAGGGTGGCTCCTACGAGCAGTACTTC | CSAGQGGSYEQYF | TRBJ2-7 | TRBD1 | few | 13 | TRBV29-1
TGCGCCAGCAGCCTGGACAGTTCACAAGAGACCCAGTACTTC | CASSLDSSQETQYF | TRBJ2-5 | - | many | 14 | TRBV5-1
TGTGCCAGTAATTCGGGCAGCGTTAATGAAAAACTGTTTTTT | CASNSGSVNEKLFF | TRBJ1-4 | - | - | 14 | TRBV19